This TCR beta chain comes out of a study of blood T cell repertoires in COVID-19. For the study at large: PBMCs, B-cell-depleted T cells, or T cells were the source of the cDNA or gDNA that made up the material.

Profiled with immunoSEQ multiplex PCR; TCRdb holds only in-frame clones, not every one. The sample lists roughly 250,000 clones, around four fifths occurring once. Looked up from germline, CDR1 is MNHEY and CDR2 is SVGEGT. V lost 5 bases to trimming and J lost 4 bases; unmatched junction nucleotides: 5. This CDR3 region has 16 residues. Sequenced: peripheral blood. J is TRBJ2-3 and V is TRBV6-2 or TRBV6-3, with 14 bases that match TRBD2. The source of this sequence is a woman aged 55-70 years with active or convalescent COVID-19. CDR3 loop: CASSGPGLAGADTQYF. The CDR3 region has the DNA TGTGCCAGCAGTGGCCCGGGACTAGCGGGGGCAGATACGCAGTATTTT.